This T cell receptor (beta chain) is drawn from a study of neurological immune-mediated disorders (dated by TCRdb to the late 2010s). Regarding the complete study: Among the roughly 34 multiple sclerosis patients, relapsing-remitting MS accounted for approximately 31 and secondary progressive MS accounted for 3. Peripheral blood TCR-beta repertoires from patients with HTLV-I-associated myelopathy (HAM/TSP), patients with multiple sclerosis, and healthy controls were compared in the study using UMI-based sequencing. The approximately 110 TCR-beta libraries included longitudinal samples, technical triplicates and paired sorted CD4+ and CD8+ T-cell subsets alongside PBMC samples. The cohort included approximately 68 subjects: around 15 with HAM/TSP, some 34 with multiple sclerosis, and approximately 20 healthy controls.

To synthesize cDNA, template-switch 5'RACE was performed with a primer carrying a 10-nucleotide random unique molecular identifier so that each TCR transcript was tagged. Over 160 million TCR-beta sequences, covering 15-18 subjects, were produced in each sequencing run. Total RNA was extracted with the RNeasy kit. The KAPA Real-time Library Amplification kit was used to amplify TCR-beta VDJ regions with primers targeting the TCR constant region and the 5'RACE anchor. A first PCR added sample indexes and Illumina adaptors, after which a second PCR increased the library yield. The roughly 650 bp TCR product was size-selected on a 2% E-gel SizeSelection system after Ampure bead purification. Library quality was checked on a Bioanalyzer, concentration was measured with Qubit, and libraries were quantified with the Kapa Library Quantification kit before pooling. An Illumina HiSeq 2500 was used to sequence the libraries paired-end at 2 x 150 bp. To increase sequence diversity, about 25-30% phiX was spiked into each library pool. In the source study's methods: The quality-filtered reads were processed with the UMI-based MiGEC pipeline, whose error correction step removed more than 85% of the raw TCR sequences. VDJ genes were aligned to IMGT germline references, and each clonotype was defined by a unique CDR3 amino acid sequence together with V-J genes. Clonal expansion, Shannon diversity and CDR3 relatedness (CalcPairwiseDistances, ClusterSamples) were evaluated with VDJtools, and phylogenetic trees were built with CLCbio workbench. Using coefficient-of-variation modelling across technical triplicates, the study counted a clone as expanded if it had at least 8 unique UMIs. TCRdb reran the public reads through fastp at Q25 and MiXCR, keeping productive beta chains. Every entry covers one CDR3 protein and lists the most common genes and DNA from its rows. The V and J calls and clone size are TCRdb's, not the authors'. The sample contains more than 45,000 distinct CDR3 sequences, approximately 3.9% of them found a single time. The ten biggest clones cover less than 2% of the sample.

Paper-wide results and their limitations: The MS cluster was not associated with any clinical or MRI features, and the authors stated that larger cohorts are needed. In a phylogenetic analysis, the repertoires of 18 out of 34 MS patients fell into a single cluster of related CDR3 sequences, pointing to a possible signature at the repertoire level. Across subjects, expanded clones never shared an identical CDR3 amino acid sequence, which suggests that the TCR-beta repertoires in every group were private. TCR clonal expansion was highest in HAM/TSP patients and lowest in MS patients, with MS patients falling below even healthy controls.

This clonotype was seen at least ten times. Its target antigen remains unknown. No per-base quality is available; no much larger clone lies one base away. Between the V and J ends, shortened by 1 base and 4 bases respectively, the junction contains 4 bases. From cysteine to phenylalanine, the CDR3 is 12 amino acids long. Only CDR3 DNA remains: 36 bases, in frame from the first base. The germline V gene (reference sequence) supplies CDR1 LGHDT and CDR2 YNNKEL. For unsorted PBMC libraries, 2 million PBMCs were used after storage in RNAlater at -80 degrees C until RNA extraction. The multiple sclerosis patients were enrolled in a US clinical protocol that used magnetic resonance imaging to evaluate disease progression. PBMCs were separated from peripheral blood using Ficoll-Hypaque density gradient centrifugation and then cryopreserved in liquid nitrogen.

The sample taken for sequencing was PBMCs. The sequence derives from a man aged 25 to 45 with multiple sclerosis. The rearrangement joined TRBV3-1 to TRBJ2-5; the D gene is unclear. The CDR3 has the sequence CASSQGRETQYF. The sequence in DNA is TGTGCCAGCAGCCAAGGGAGAGAGACCCAGTACTTC.